The entry below describes one TCR beta chain. The germline V gene encodes CDR1 ENHRY and CDR2 SYGVKD. The CDR3 is 13 amino acids. Germline trimming cut 6 bases from V and 4 bases from J; bases unmatched to any gene: 1. The source of the sample is a study of blood T cell repertoires in COVID-19. Study-level background: From the United States, Italy and Spain came samples of acute and convalescent COVID-19. The cDNA or gDNA used as material had been derived from T cells, B-cell-depleted T cells, or PBMCs.

Per the original methods: Amplification of reference gene primers was used by the study to estimate nucleated cell counts. TCRdb's copy holds only in-frame clones and misses some; the assay was immunoSEQ multiplex PCR. V and J calls and clone size are as listed in that table; D and trimming were resolved from the DNA. The repertoire has 200,000 to 250,000 clones, just under 90% of them found once; the top ten carry approximately 6.2%. This TCR was sampled from a man aged 60 to 69 who had recovered from COVID-19. This sequence joins TRBV10-3 and TRBJ1-5, with 9 bases identical to TRBD1. Sample: peripheral blood. The CDR3 spells CAISGQGNQPQHF. Here the CDR3 DNA reads TGTGCCATCAGCGGACAGGGGAATCAGCCCCAGCATTTT.